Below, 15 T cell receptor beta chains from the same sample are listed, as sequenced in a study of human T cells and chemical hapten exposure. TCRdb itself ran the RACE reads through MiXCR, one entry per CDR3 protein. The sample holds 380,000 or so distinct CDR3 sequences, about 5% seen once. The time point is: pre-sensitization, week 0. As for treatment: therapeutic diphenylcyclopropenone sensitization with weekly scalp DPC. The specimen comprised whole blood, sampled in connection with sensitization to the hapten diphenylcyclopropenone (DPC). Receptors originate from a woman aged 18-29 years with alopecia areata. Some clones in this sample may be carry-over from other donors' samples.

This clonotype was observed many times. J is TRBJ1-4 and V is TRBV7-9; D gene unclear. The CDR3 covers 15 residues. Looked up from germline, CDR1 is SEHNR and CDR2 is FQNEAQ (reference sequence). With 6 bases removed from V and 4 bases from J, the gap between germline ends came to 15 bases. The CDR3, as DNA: TGTGCCAGCAGTCCAGACGGGTACAGTAATGAAAAACTGTTTTTT. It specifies CASSPDGYSNEKLFF.

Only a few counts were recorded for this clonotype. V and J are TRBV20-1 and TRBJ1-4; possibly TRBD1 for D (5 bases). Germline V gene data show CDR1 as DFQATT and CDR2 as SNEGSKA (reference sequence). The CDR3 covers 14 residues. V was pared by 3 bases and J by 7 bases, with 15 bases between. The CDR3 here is CSASPAGQPEKLFF. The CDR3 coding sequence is TGCAGTGCTAGCCCTGCTGGACAACCTGAAAAACTGTTTTTT.

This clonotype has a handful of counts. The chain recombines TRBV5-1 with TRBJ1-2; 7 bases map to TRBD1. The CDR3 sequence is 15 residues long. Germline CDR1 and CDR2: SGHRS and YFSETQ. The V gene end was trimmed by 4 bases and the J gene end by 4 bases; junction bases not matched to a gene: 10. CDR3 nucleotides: TGCGCCAGCAGCCCAGGAGGACAGGAGACCTATGGCTACACCTTC. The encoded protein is CASSPGGQETYGYTF.

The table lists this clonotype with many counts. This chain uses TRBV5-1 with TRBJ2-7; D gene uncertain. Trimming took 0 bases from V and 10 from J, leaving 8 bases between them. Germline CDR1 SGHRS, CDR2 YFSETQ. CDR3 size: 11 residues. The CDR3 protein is CASSLDLRQYF. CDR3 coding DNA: TGCGCCAGCAGCTTGGATCTCAGACAGTACTTC.

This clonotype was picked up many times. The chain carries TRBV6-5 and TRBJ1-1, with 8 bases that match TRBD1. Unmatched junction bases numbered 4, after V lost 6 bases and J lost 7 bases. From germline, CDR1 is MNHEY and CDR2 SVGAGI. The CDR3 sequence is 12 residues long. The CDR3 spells CASSQDRVEAFF. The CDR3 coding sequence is TGTGCCAGCAGCCAGGACAGGGTTGAAGCTTTCTTT.

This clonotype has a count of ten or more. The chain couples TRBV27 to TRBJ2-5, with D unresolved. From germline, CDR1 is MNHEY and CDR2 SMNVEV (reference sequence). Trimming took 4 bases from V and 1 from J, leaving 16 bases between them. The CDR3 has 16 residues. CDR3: CASSSNKIHLQETQYF. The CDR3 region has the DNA TGTGCCAGCAGTTCCAACAAAATCCACCTCCAAGAGACCCAGTACTTC.

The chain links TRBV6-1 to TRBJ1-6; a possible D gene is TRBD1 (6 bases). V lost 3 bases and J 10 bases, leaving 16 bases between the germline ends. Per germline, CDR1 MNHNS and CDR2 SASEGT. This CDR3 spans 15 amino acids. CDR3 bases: TGTGCCAGCAGTGATTTCCCAGGGGCTGGGTCACCCCTCCACTTT. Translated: CASSDFPGAGSPLHF.

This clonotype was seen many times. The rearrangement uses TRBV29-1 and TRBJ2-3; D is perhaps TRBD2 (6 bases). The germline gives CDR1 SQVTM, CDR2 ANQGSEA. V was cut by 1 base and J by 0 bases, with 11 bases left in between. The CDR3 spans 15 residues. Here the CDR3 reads CSVEGGGLSTDTQYF. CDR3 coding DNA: TGCAGCGTTGAAGGTGGGGGGTTAAGCACAGATACGCAGTATTTT.

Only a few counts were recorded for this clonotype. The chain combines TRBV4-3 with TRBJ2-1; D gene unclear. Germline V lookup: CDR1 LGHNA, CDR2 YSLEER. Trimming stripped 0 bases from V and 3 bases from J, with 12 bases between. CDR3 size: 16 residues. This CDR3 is CASSQDAAANYNEQFF. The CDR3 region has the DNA TGCGCCAGCAGCCAAGATGCGGCAGCCAACTACAATGAGCAGTTCTTC.

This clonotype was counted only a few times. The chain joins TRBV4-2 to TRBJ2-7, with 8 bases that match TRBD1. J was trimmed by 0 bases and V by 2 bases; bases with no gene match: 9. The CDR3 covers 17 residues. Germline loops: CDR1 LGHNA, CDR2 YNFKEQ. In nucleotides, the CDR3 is TGTGCCAGCAGCCAACCGGGACCCAGGGGGCTCTCCTACGAGCAGTACTTC. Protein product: CASSQPGPRGLSYEQYF.

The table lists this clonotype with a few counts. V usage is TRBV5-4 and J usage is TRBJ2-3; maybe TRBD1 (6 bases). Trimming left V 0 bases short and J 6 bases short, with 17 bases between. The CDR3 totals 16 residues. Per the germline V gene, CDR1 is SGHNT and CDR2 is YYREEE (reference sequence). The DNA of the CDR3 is TGTGCCAGCAGCTTGGCACTTGGGACAAAAACGGATACGCAGTATTTT. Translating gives CASSLALGTKTDTQYF.

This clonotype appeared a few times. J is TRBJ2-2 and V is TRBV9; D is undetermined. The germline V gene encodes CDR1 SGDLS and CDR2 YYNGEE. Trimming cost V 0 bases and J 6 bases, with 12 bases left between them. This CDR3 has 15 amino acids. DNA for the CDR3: TGTGCCAGCAGCGTAGGGGCAGTGGACGCCGGGGAGCTGTTTTTT. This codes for CASSVGAVDAGELFF.

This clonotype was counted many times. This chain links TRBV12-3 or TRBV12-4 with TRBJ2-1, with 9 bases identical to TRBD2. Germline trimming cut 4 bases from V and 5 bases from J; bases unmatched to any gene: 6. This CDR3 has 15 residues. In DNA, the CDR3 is TGTGCCAGCAGTTACAGTCTAGCGGGGAACAATGAGCAGTTCTTC. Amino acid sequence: CASSYSLAGNNEQFF.

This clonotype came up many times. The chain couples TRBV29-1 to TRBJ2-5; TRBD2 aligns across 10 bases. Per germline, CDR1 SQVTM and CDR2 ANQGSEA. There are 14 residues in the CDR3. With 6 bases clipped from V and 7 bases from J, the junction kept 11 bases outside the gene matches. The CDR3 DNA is TGCAGCGTCGGTATCCGTGTAGCGGGGGGGACCCAGTACTTC. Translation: CSVGIRVAGGTQYF. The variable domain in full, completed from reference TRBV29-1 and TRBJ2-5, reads SAVISQKPSRDICQRGTSLTIQCQVDSQVTMMFWYRQQPGQSLTLIATANQGSEATYESGFVIDKFPISRPNLTFSTLTVSNMSPEDSSIYLCSVGIRVAGGTQYFGPGTRLLVL.

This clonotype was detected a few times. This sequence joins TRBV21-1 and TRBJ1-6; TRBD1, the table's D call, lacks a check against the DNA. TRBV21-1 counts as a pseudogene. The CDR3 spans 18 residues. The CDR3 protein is CASSKFFPGNRGNSPLHF. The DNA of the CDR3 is TGTGCCAGCAGCAAATTCTTCCCAGGGAATCGAGGCAATTCACCCCTCCACTTT.